One sample yielded the 15 T cell receptor beta chains listed below, sequenced in a study of T cells after yellow fever vaccination. TCRdb reanalysed the 5' RACE reads using MiXCR and keeps one entry per CDR3 protein. Of some 160,000 distinct CDR3 sequences listed, 5.5% to 7.5% are singletons. Sequenced here: CD4+ T cells sorted from PBMCs, sampled about 5 days after the first yellow fever vaccination. The origin of the receptors is a man younger than 35 who received the YFV17D yellow fever vaccine.

This clonotype was recorded many times. Relative to the germline gene, one junction end is altered; a read error may explain this. The rearrangement joins TRBV5-1 to TRBJ2-1; 10 bases are a match to TRBD2. CDR1 and CDR2 (germline): SGHRS, YFSETQ. This CDR3 has 15 residues. The DNA for the CDR3 is TGTGCCAGCAGCGGGGGGGGGAGCTCCTACAATGAGCAGTTCTTC. This encodes CASSGGGSSYNEQFF.

This chain uses TRBV6-5 with TRBJ1-1; TRBD1 is a possible D gene (6 bases). This CDR3 region has 17 residues. Trimming removed 1 base from V and 4 bases from J, with 19 bases in between. Per germline, CDR1 MNHEY and CDR2 SVGAGI. CDR3 residues: CASSYFDPADSPTEAFF. The CDR3 region has the DNA TGTGCCAGCAGTTACTTTGATCCCGCGGACAGCCCCACTGAAGCTTTCTTT.

This clonotype was detected ten times or more. This rearrangement joins TRBV7-9 to TRBJ1-4; no definite D call. CDR1 SEHNR and CDR2 FQNEAQ come from the germline V gene (reference sequence). Trimming cost V 8 bases and J 7 bases, with 17 bases left between them. The length of the CDR3 is 14 residues. CDR3 coding DNA: TGTGCCAGCGCGAAATGGGAGGAGCGTGAAAAACTGTTTTTT. It is translated as CASAKWEEREKLFF.

This clonotype was counted ten times or more. This chain links TRBV5-1 with TRBJ2-5, with D tentatively TRBD2 (5 bases). This CDR3 is 14 amino acids long. Trimming removed 0 bases from V and 1 base from J, with 7 bases in between. Germline CDR1 is SGHRS and CDR2 is YFSETQ. The CDR3 sequence is CASSLAGFQETQYF. In DNA form, the CDR3 reads TGCGCCAGCAGCTTGGCGGGGTTCCAAGAGACCCAGTACTTC.

The table lists this clonotype with many counts. The rearrangement uses TRBV2 and TRBJ2-1; TRBD2 matches at 7 bases. The V segment lost 4 bases and the J segment 3 bases; nucleotides outside the gene matches: 6. Germline V CDR1 and CDR2: SNHLY, FYNNEI. The CDR3 extends over 15 amino acids. CDR3 in amino acids: CASSVSRGYYNEQFF. CDR3 nucleotide sequence: TGTGCCAGCAGTGTATCGCGGGGGTACTACAATGAGCAGTTCTTC.

This clonotype was observed at least ten times. The chain recombines TRBV4-3 with TRBJ1-2; D is unclear. The CDR3 consists of 13 residues. With 0 bases removed from V and 3 bases from J, the gap between germline ends came to 5 bases. In germline, CDR1 is LGHNA, CDR2 YSLEER. DNA of the CDR3: TGCGCCAGCAGCCAAGACAGTGACTATGGCTACACCTTC. Residues: CASSQDSDYGYTF.

This clonotype was detected ten times or more. This chain uses TRBV6-1 with TRBJ2-3; tentative D call: TRBD2 (5 bases). V lost 7 bases, J lost 7 bases, and 15 bases lay in between. This CDR3 has 13 residues. Germline CDR1 MNHNS, CDR2 SASEGT. In DNA, the CDR3 is TGTGCCAGCAACCCCCCGGGGAAGCATACGCAGTATTTT. Its protein is CASNPPGKHTQYF.

The sample holds many counts of this clonotype. The J gene is TRBJ2-7, the V gene TRBV29-1; D is unclear. The CDR3 loop spans 13 amino acids. Germline V gene sequence: CDR1 SQVTM, CDR2 ANQGSEA. V lost 4 bases and J 7 bases, leaving 17 bases between the germline ends. The CDR3 here is CSVARTEPREQYF. The DNA for the CDR3 is TGCAGCGTTGCTAGGACGGAACCTAGGGAGCAGTACTTC.

The chain recombines TRBV30 with TRBJ2-6, with TRBD1 matching over 8 bases. Germline V gene lookup returns CDR1 GTSNPN and CDR2 SVGIG (reference sequence). Trimming took 5 bases from V and 0 from J; bases not matched to a gene: 6. CDR3 length equals 16 residues. The CDR3 protein is CAWGDRLYSGANVLTF. The DNA for the CDR3 is TGTGCCTGGGGGGACAGGTTATACTCTGGGGCCAACGTCCTGACTTTC.

This clonotype was seen a few times. The chain combines TRBV20-1 with TRBJ2-2, with 8 positions matching TRBD1. The germline V gene has CDR1 DFQATT and CDR2 SNEGSKA (reference sequence). The V and J ends lost 3 bases and 5 bases, in that order; junction bases with no gene match: 8. CDR3 length: 15 amino acids. This CDR3 reads CSARDRVVGTGELFF. The CDR3 DNA reads as TGCAGTGCTAGGGACAGGGTCGTCGGAACCGGGGAGCTGTTTTTT.

Note on this clonotype: This may be a read error, as it is one base from a much larger clone. The genes are TRBV3-1 and TRBJ2-1; 7 nucleotides agree with TRBD1. Looked up from germline, CDR1 is LGHDT and CDR2 is YNNKEL (reference sequence). The CDR3 length is 16 residues. The CDR3 bases are TGTGCCACCAGCACACCCAGGGGGAAGGGTGGCAATGAGCAGTTCTTC. Protein sequence: CATSTPRGKGGNEQFF.

This clonotype was observed many times. The V call is TRBV28, the J call TRBJ2-3; D not resolved. The CDR3 runs to 15 residues. The V end lost 1 base, the J end lost 0 bases, and 8 bases lay between the germline ends. In germline, CDR1 is MDHEN, CDR2 SYDVKM. The CDR3 region has the DNA TGTGCCAGCAGTTTATTAAAACTTAGCACAGATACGCAGTATTTT. Protein sequence: CASSLLKLSTDTQYF. Variable domain in full (rest from reference TRBV28 and TRBJ2-3): DVKVTQSSRYLVKRTGEKVFLECVQDMDHENMFWYRQDPGLGLRLIYFSYDVKMKEKGDIPEGYSVSREKKERFSLILESASTNQTSMYLCASSLLKLSTDTQYFGPGTRLTVL.

The table lists this clonotype with many counts. In nucleotides, the CDR3 is TGCGCCAGCAGCCTATTCCTGACAGAATTGACCTACAATGAGCAGTTCTTC. It specifies CASSLFLTELTYNEQFF. This rearrangement joins TRBV5-1 to TRBJ2-1, with D perhaps TRBD1 (5 bases). V was pared by 4 bases and J by 2 bases, with 19 bases between. CDR3 length: 17 residues. CDR1 and CDR2 (germline): SGHRS, YFSETQ.

This clonotype was found many times. The chain has TRBV18 and TRBJ1-1; 12 nucleotides align to TRBD1. Germline loops: CDR1 KGHSH, CDR2 LQKENI. V trimming: 3 bases; J trimming: 1 base; junction bases outside the gene matches: 3. The CDR3 length is 16 residues. CDR3 region: CASSPGTGGSNTEAFF. Written as DNA, the CDR3 is TGTGCCAGCTCACCGGGGACAGGGGGCTCGAACACTGAAGCTTTCTTT. The variable domain in full, completed from reference TRBV18 and TRBJ1-1, reads NAGVMQNPRHLVRRRGQEARLRCSPMKGHSHVYWYRQLPEEGLKFMVYLQKENIIDESGMPKERFSAEFPKEGPSILRIQQVVRGDSAAYFCASSPGTGGSNTEAFFGQGTRLTVV.

The genes are TRBV4-1 and TRBJ1-4, with a possible D match to TRBD1 (5 bases). The V gene's germline CDR1 is MGHRA and CDR2 YSYEKL. This CDR3 has 16 amino acids. V was pared by 4 bases and J by 0 bases, with 12 bases between. Here the CDR3 DNA reads TGCGCCAGCAGCCCGCAGGGAGGTGCAACTAATGAAAAACTGTTTTTT. Residues: CASSPQGGATNEKLFF.